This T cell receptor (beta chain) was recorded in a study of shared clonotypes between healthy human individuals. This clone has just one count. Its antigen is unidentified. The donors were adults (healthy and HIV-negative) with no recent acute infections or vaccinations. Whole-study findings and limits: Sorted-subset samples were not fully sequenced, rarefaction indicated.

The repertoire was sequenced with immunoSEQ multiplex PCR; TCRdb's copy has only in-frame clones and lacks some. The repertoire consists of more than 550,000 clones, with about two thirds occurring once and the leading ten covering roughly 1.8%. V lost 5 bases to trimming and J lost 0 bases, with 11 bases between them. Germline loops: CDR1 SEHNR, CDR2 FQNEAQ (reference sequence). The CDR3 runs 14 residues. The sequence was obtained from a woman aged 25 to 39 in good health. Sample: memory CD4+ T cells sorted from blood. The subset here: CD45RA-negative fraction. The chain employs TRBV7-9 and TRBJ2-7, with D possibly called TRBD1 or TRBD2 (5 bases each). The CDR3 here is CASSRDGSSYEQYF. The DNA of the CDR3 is TGTGCCAGCAGCCGGGACGGAAGCTCCTACGAGCAGTACTTC.